A selection of T cell receptor beta chains follows, all from one sample in a study of cytomegalovirus exposure and HLA in healthy donors. The method was immunoSEQ multiplex PCR; TCRdb's version includes in-frame clones alone and lacks a portion of them. Of around 70,000 clones listed, around 94% are singletons. The specimen sequenced was PBMCs. The receptors shown here come from a woman between 18 and 30 years old in good health and CMV-seronegative. Both conserved end residues are part of each CDR3. D genes are given only for firm matches. Not all rows give a size; the values are once, few, many and, for expanded clones, a class.

d_gene	abundance	v_gene	j_gene	CDR3nt	CDR3aa
.	once	TRBV5-1	TRBJ1-2	.	CASSLVGQGIADTF
.	.	TRBV5-5	TRBJ2-7	TGTGCCAGCAGATTGAGGCTTGGGGCAGGGACCTACGAGCAGTACTTC	CASRLRLGAGTYEQYF
.	.	TRBV28	TRBJ2-5	TGTGCCAGCAGTTTATCTCTACAGGGCTTGCAGACCCAGTACTTC	CASSLSLQGLQTQYF
.	.	TRBV9	TRBJ2-2	TGTGCCAGCAGCGTAGACCCCCGCGGTGACACCGGGGAGCTGTTTTTT	CASSVDPRGDTGELFF
.	.	TRBV27	TRBJ1-4	TGTGCCAGCAGAACGATCAGGGTTCCCCATGAAAAACTGTTTTTT	CASRTIRVPHEKLFF
TRBD2	.	TRBV15	TRBJ2-1	TGTGCCACCAGCAGAGATGAGCGGGGGGCCCTAGGGGAGCAGTTCTTC	CATSRDERGALGEQFF
TRBD1	.	TRBV5-1	TRBJ2-5	TGCGCCAGCAGCCGCTATGGGACAGTGCGAAACCAAGAGACCCAGTACTTC	CASSRYGTVRNQETQYF
TRBD2	.	TRBV7-3	TRBJ2-7	TGTGCCAGCAGCGTTCCGGGTCTAGCGGGCGATACCTACGAGCAGTACTTC	CASSVPGLAGDTYEQYF
TRBD1	once	TRBV15	TRBJ2-2	TGTGCCACCAGCAGAGTCACAGGGGGCCCCGGGGAGCTGTTTTTT	CATSRVTGGPGELFF
.	.	TRBV14	TRBJ1-1	TGTGCCAGCAGCCAAGGCCAAACAGGGTCTGAAGCTTTCTTT	CASSQGQTGSEAFF
.	.	TRBV9	TRBJ2-3	TGTGCCAGCAGCGTAGGCCTAGCAGTTGAGACAGATACGCAGTATTTT	CASSVGLAVETDTQYF
.	.	TRBV28	TRBJ2-5	TGTGCCAGCAGTTTGTTGAGGAGGGAGACCCAGTACTTC	CASSLLRRETQYF
.	.	TRBV15	TRBJ2-3	TGTGCCACCAGCACCAGACAGACCACAGATACGCAGTATTTT	CATSTRQTTDTQYF
.	.	TRBV7-3	TRBJ2-3	TGTGCCAGCAGCGCCGGGACTAGCACAGATACGCAGTATTTT	CASSAGTSTDTQYF
.	.	TRBV28	TRBJ2-7	TGTGCCAGCAGTTATGCGGCAGTCTCCTACGAGCAGTACTTC	CASSYAAVSYEQYF
TRBD1	.	TRBV11-2	TRBJ1-5	TGTGCCAGCAGCTCGACAGGGGGCATCAATCAGCCCCAGCATTTT	CASSSTGGINQPQHF
.	.	TRBV28	TRBJ2-5	TGTGCCAGTAGACTCCGGGAGACCCAGTACTTC	CASRLRETQYF
.	.	TRBV2	TRBJ1-2	TGTGCCAGCAGAGACCCGGAGCCACAGTGGGGCGAAGGCTACACCTTC	CASRDPEPQWGEGYTF
TRBD2	few	TRBV6-5	TRBJ2-7	TGTGCCAGCAGTTTCCAGCGGGGGAACTACGAGCAGTACTTC	CASSFQRGNYEQYF
.	.	TRBV2	TRBJ1-2	TGTGCCAGCACTCCCCAGGCCAAGATTTATGGCTACACCTTC	CASTPQAKIYGYTF
TRBD1	.	TRBV5-6	TRBJ2-7	TGTGCCAGCAGCTTGGGGGGACAGGGCTGGGAGCAGTACTTC	CASSLGGQGWEQYF
.	.	TRBV28	TRBJ2-2	TGTGCCAGCAGCCTCTTGGGACGGGGGGCGACCGGGGAGCTGTTTTTT	CASSLLGRGATGELFF
.	once	TRBV19	TRBJ1-6	TGTGCCAGTAGTGACCGGGAGAGTAATTCACCCCTCCACTTT	CASSDRESNSPLHF
.	.	TRBV29-1	TRBJ1-1	TGCAGCGTCCCGGGTCCCTCGCTGTTGGCTTTCTTT	CSVPGPSLLAFF
.	.	TRBV7-2	TRBJ2-6	TGTGCCAGCAGCTTAACCGGGGCTGGGGCCAACGTCCTGACTTTC	CASSLTGAGANVLTF
TRBD2	.	TRBV4-3	TRBJ2-3	TGCGCCAGCAGCCAAGATCCTAGCGGGCGCACAGATACGCAGTATTTT	CASSQDPSGRTDTQYF
TRBD1	.	TRBV6-5	TRBJ1-1	TGTGCCAGCAGACCAGACAGGGGTACTGAAGCTTTCTTT	CASRPDRGTEAFF
.	.	TRBV6-4	TRBJ2-3	TGTGCCAGCAGTGATATAGTCGCAGGTGGCACAGATACGCAGTATTTT	CASSDIVAGGTDTQYF
.	.	TRBV30	TRBJ2-6	TGTGCCTCGGGAGCTGGGGCCAACGTCCTGACTTTC	CASGAGANVLTF
.	once	TRBV18	TRBJ1-5	TGTGCCAGCTCACCACCGACTGCTAGCAATCAGCCCCAGCATTTT	CASSPPTASNQPQHF
.	.	TRBV14	TRBJ1-2	TGTGCCAGCAGCCCCCTTGGGGGGGCTGGTGGCTACACCTTC	CASSPLGGAGGYTF
TRBD2	.	TRBV5-5	TRBJ2-5	TGTGCCAGCAGCTTGTGGGCTAGCGGGGGGGAAGAGACCCAGTACTTC	CASSLWASGGEETQYF
.	.	TRBV7-2	TRBJ2-5	TGTGCCAGCAGCTTATCGCGGACAGACATACAAGAGACCCAGTACTTC	CASSLSRTDIQETQYF
.	.	TRBV7-6	TRBJ2-2	TGTGCCAGCAGCTTATCGGGATCCGGGCGAAACACCGGGGAGCTGTTTTTT	CASSLSGSGRNTGELFF
.	.	TRBV27	TRBJ2-3	TGTGCCAGCAGTACCGGAGTGCTTACGCAGTATTTT	CASSTGVLTQYF
.	.	TRBV18	TRBJ1-2	TGTGCCAGCTCACGGGAGTTCGGTGGCTACACCTTC	CASSREFGGYTF
TRBD1	once	TRBV18	TRBJ1-1	TGTGCCAGCTCACCACCATCCAGGGGGCTGGACACTGAAGCTTTCTTT	CASSPPSRGLDTEAFF
.	.	TRBV5-1	TRBJ1-2	TGCGCCAGCAGCTTGGAGGCAGGCTATGGCTACACCTTC	CASSLEAGYGYTF
.	.	TRBV2	TRBJ2-7	TGTGCCAAAAACTTAATTAGCTCCTACGAGCAGTACTTC	CAKNLISSYEQYF
TRBD2	.	TRBV18	TRBJ2-3	TGTGCCAGCTCACGACAGCGGGGGGGCCAAGATACGCAGTATTTT	CASSRQRGGQDTQYF
.	.	TRBV19	TRBJ1-5	TGTGCCAGTAGCCGCCCTCAGACAATTAGCAATCAGCCCCAGCATTTT	CASSRPQTISNQPQHF
TRBD1	.	TRBV28	TRBJ2-7	TGTGCCAGCAGTCGTCTAGGACAGGGTAATTCCTACGAGCAGTACTTC	CASSRLGQGNSYEQYF
.	.	TRBV19	TRBJ2-6	TGTGCCAGTAGTATAGTTCTCTTCCGGGACACGGCGGCCCCTGGGGCCAACGTCCTGACTTTC	CASSIVLFRDTAAPGANVLTF
TRBD1	.	TRBV11-2	TRBJ1-2	TGTGCCAGCAGCTCTGACAGGGCTCGGGGCTACACCTTC	CASSSDRARGYTF
TRBD1	.	TRBV5-5	TRBJ2-1	TGTGCCAGCAGCTTGGGACAGGGGATAACAATGAGACAGTTCTTC	CASSLGQGITMRQFF
TRBD2	.	TRBV4-1	TRBJ2-3	TGCGCCAGCCAAAACCCTCTTAGCGGGGCCAAAGATACGCAGTATTTT	CASQNPLSGAKDTQYF
.	.	TRBV11-3	TRBJ2-1	TGTGCCAGCAGCTTAGAGAGGAATGAGCAGTTCTTC	CASSLERNEQFF
.	.	TRBV5-4	TRBJ1-1	TGTGCCAGCAGCTTGACTACCATTCAGAATGAAGCTTTCTTT	CASSLTTIQNEAFF
TRBD2	.	TRBV7-8	TRBJ2-1	TGTGCCAGCAGCTTAGCGAAGGATAGCGGGGGGGGAAACAATGAGCAGTTCTTC	CASSLAKDSGGGNNEQFF
TRBD1	once	TRBV19	TRBJ1-2	TGTGCCGGGACAGTGACACACTATGGCTACACCTTC	CAGTVTHYGYTF
TRBD1	.	TRBV28	TRBJ1-1	TGTGCCAGCAGTTCACCGACAGGGCCGGTGAACACTGAAGCTTTCTTT	CASSSPTGPVNTEAFF
.	.	TRBV18	TRBJ1-4	TGTGCCAGCTCACATCAATCGATAGCTGAAAAACTGTTTTTT	CASSHQSIAEKLFF